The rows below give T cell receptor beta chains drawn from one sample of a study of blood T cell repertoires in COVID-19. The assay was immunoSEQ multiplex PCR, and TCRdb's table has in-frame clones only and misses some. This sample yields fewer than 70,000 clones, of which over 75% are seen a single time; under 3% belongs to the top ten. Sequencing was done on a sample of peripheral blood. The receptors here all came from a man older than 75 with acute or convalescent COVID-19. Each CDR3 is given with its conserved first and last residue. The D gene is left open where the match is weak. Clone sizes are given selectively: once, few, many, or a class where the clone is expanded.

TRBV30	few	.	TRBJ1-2	CAWSLPGAGRRRYGYTF	TGTGCCTGGAGCCTTCCTGGAGCGGGGCGTCGACGCTATGGCTACACCTTC
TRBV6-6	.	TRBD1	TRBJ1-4	CASSYIRGPNEKLFF	TGTGCCAGCAGTTACATCAGGGGGCCTAATGAAAAACTGTTTTTT
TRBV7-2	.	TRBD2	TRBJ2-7	CASSTTSEPSYEQYF	TGTGCCAGCAGCACCACTAGCGAACCATCCTACGAGCAGTACTTC
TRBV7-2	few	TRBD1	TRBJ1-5	CASSVTGDQPQHF	TGTGCCAGCAGCGTTACAGGGGATCAGCCCCAGCATTTT
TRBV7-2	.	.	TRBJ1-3	CASSLAPRANSGNTIYF	TGTGCCAGCAGCTTAGCGCCTCGCGCTAACTCTGGAAACACCATATATTTT
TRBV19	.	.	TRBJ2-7	CASSVYLSYEQYF	TGTGCCAGTAGTGTCTACCTCTCCTACGAGCAGTACTTC
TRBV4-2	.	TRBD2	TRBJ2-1	CASRPGTSRTYNEQFF	TGTGCCAGCAGACCCGGGACTAGCAGGACCTACAATGAGCAGTTCTTC
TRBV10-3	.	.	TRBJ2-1	CAISAHTGLGDNEQFF	TGTGCCATCAGTGCACACACGGGACTTGGTGACAATGAGCAGTTCTTC
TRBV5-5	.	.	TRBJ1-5	CASSLDADTSNQPQHF	TGTGCCAGCAGCTTGGACGCAGACACGAGCAATCAGCCCCAGCATTTT
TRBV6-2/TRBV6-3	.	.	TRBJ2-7	CASSKLTNIADEQYF	TGTGCCAGCAGTAAACTCACCAACATAGCTGACGAGCAGTACTTC
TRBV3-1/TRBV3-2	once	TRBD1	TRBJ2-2	CASSQAPTGGKTGELFF	TGTGCCAGCAGCCAAGCCCCCACAGGGGGCAAAACCGGGGAGCTGTTTTTT
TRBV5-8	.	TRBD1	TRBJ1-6	CASSLEQGARALHF	TGTGCCAGCAGCTTGGAACAGGGGGCGCGGGCCCTCCACTTT
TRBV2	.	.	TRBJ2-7	CATGTGVVVQYF	TGTGCCACCGGGACTGGGGTCGTGGTGCAGTACTTC
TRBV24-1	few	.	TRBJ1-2	CATSDFDTGYGYTF	TGTGCCACCAGTGATTTCGATACAGGGTATGGCTACACCTTC
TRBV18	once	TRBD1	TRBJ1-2	CASSPPQDRGLYGYTF	TGTGCCAGCTCACCACCCCAGGATAGGGGGCTTTATGGCTACACCTTC
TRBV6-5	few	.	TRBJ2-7	CASSYSGRGTYEQYF	TGTGCCAGCAGTTACTCGGGCAGGGGTACCTACGAGCAGTACTTC
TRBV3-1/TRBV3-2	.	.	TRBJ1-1	CASRAIGGAVREAFF	TGTGCCAGCAGGGCAATCGGGGGGGCTGTAAGGGAAGCTTTCTTT
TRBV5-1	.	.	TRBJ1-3	CASSLEGTSGNTIYF	TGCGCCAGCAGCTTGGAGGGGACATCAGGAAACACCATATATTTT
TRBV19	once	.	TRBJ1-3	CASSDPGSGNTIYF	TGTGCCAGTAGTGACCCGGGGTCTGGAAACACCATATATTTT
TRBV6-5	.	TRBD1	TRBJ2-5	CASSYSGTGFQETQYF	TGTGCCAGCAGTTACTCGGGGACAGGCTTCCAAGAGACCCAGTACTTC
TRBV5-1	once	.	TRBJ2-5	CASSLLSRGGGETQYF	TGCGCCAGCAGCTTGTTGTCCAGGGGTGGAGGAGAGACCCAGTACTTC
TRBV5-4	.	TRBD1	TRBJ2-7	CASSLGQGRSYEQYF	TGTGCCAGCAGCTTGGGACAGGGAAGGTCCTACGAGCAGTACTTC
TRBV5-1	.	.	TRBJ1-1	CASSSQGANTEAFF	TGCGCCAGCAGCTCTCAGGGCGCGAACACTGAAGCTTTCTTT
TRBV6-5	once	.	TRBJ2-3	CASSSPTDTQYF	TGTGCCAGCAGTTCCCCTACAGATACGCAGTATTTT
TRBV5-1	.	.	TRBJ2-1	CASSPVGGAGNEQFF	TGCGCCAGCAGCCCTGTTGGGGGCGCAGGGAATGAGCAGTTCTTC
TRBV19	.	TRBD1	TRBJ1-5	CASRGQSNSNQPQHF	TGTGCCAGTAGGGGACAGAGTAATAGCAATCAGCCCCAGCATTTT